The rows below give T cell receptor beta chains drawn from one sample of a study of T cell repertoires in cytomegalovirus infection. TCRdb analysed the reads with MiXCR anew, one entry per CDR3 protein. This table holds fewer than 130,000 distinct CDR3 sequences, less than 55% found once. Their target antigens are unknown. The material was CD8+ T cells from cultured PBMCs, obtained from culture after CMV antigen stimulation. The receptors derive from a human donor in good health (CMV status not recorded). Some clones in this sample may be carry-over from other donors' samples. CDR3s include the opening cysteine and the closing phenylalanine or tryptophan. The order of the fields is clone size, J gene, V gene, D gene, CDR3 DNA, CDR3 protein. D genes are given only for firm matches. Rows give clone size only sometimes, using once, few, many, or a class for an expanded clone.

size: few
J: TRBJ1-2
V: TRBV27
D: TRBD1
DNA: TGTGCCAGCAGTTATGAAGGGACAGGGGACTATGGCTACACCTTC
CDR3: CASSYEGTGDYGYTF

size: .
J: TRBJ1-1
V: TRBV7-8
D: TRBD1
DNA: TGTGCCAGCAGCTCGCTAGGGACAGGGTTGAACACTGAAGCTTACTTT
CDR3: CASSSLGTGLNTEAYF

size: .
J: TRBJ2-7
V: TRBV7-2
D: TRBD2
DNA: TGTGCCAGCGGCTTCGGGGGACTATCCTACGAGCAGTACTTC
CDR3: CASGFGGLSYEQYF

size: .
J: TRBJ2-2
V: TRBV7-9
D: .
DNA: TGTGTCAGCAATCCCCCGAATCATGACACCGGGGAGCTGTTTTTT
CDR3: CVSNPPNHDTGELFF

size: .
J: TRBJ1-5
V: TRBV19
D: .
DNA: TGTGCCAGTAGTCCTGTTGGCAATCAGCCCCAGCATTTT
CDR3: CASSPVGNQPQHF

size: few
J: TRBJ2-1
V: TRBV11-3
D: .
DNA: TGTGCCAGCAGCCCCTTAGGGGGGTGGGATGAGCAGTTCTTC
CDR3: CASSPLGGWDEQFF

size: .
J: TRBJ1-1
V: TRBV5-1
D: .
DNA: TGCGCCAGCAGCCAATGGACGGGTTCATTGAACACTGAAGCTTTCTTT
CDR3: CASSQWTGSLNTEAFF

size: .
J: TRBJ2-1
V: TRBV19
D: .
DNA: TGTGCCAGTAGTATCTGGGGTGAGCAGTTCTTC
CDR3: CASSIWGEQFF

size: .
J: TRBJ2-5
V: TRBV27
D: TRBD2
DNA: TGTGCCAGCACCCTCCCCCCCCTAGCGGGGGGTGAGACCCAGTACTTC
CDR3: CASTLPPLAGGETQYF

size: few
J: TRBJ2-1
V: TRBV19
D: .
DNA: TGTGCCAGTAGGAGTTGGCAGGGTGATGCGTACAATGAGCAGTTCTTC
CDR3: CASRSWQGDAYNEQFF

size: .
J: TRBJ1-1
V: TRBV4-2
D: .
DNA: TGTGCCAGCAGCCAAGAGGTGGGGATGAACACTGAAGCTTTCTTT
CDR3: CASSQEVGMNTEAFF

size: many
J: TRBJ2-5
V: TRBV28
D: .
DNA: TGTGCCAGCAGCTTGGACCTCTCGGGGGAGACCCAGTACTTC
CDR3: CASSLDLSGETQYF

size: .
J: TRBJ2-7
V: TRBV4-1
D: TRBD1
DNA: TGCGCCAGCAGCCAAGATAAGGGTCCAGGGGGAGTCTACGAGCAGTACTTC
CDR3: CASSQDKGPGGVYEQYF

size: few
J: TRBJ2-1
V: TRBV7-3
D: .
DNA: TGTGCCAGCAGCTTATCAGGGTACGAGCAGTTCTTC
CDR3: CASSLSGYEQFF

size: few
J: TRBJ1-2
V: TRBV7-8
D: TRBD1
DNA: TGTGCCAGCAGCTTATTGGCCACGACAGGGAATGGCTACACCTTC
CDR3: CASSLLATTGNGYTF

size: many
J: TRBJ2-1
V: TRBV12-3/TRBV12-4
D: .
DNA: TGTGCCAGCAGTTTCGAGGGAGAGGGATCCTACAATGAGCAGTTCTTC
CDR3: CASSFEGEGSYNEQFF

size: .
J: TRBJ1-5
V: TRBV20-1
D: TRBD1
DNA: TGCAGTGCTCTGACAGGGGATAGCAATCAGCCCCAGCATTTT
CDR3: CSALTGDSNQPQHF

size: few
J: TRBJ2-5
V: TRBV7-6
D: TRBD1
DNA: TGTGCCAGCAGCTTAACAGGGGGTCTCACGATAACCGATATTAAGCGCCAAGAGACCCAGTACTTC
CDR3: CASSLTGGLTITDIKRQETQYF